The 2 T cell receptor beta chains given below trace back to one sample, sequenced in a study of human T cells and chemical hapten exposure. TCRdb re-analysed the RACE reads in MiXCR, keeping a single row per CDR3 protein. This table holds around 200,000 distinct CDR3 sequences, roughly a quarter found once. As for time point: patch test 3, about 24 weeks after DPC sensitization. Treatment of the sample: therapeutic diphenylcyclopropenone sensitization with weekly scalp DPC. The input for sequencing was whole blood, taken in connection with sensitization to the hapten diphenylcyclopropenone (DPC). All receptors come from a woman in her thirties or forties with alopecia areata. Some clones in this sample may be carry-over from other donors' samples.

This clonotype was observed a few times. The DNA for the CDR3 is TGTGCCAGCAGTTACCCCCCCAGGGGATCGGATGAGCAGTTCTTC. Its protein product is CASSYPPRGSDEQFF. V gene TRBV6-2 or TRBV6-3 combines with J gene TRBJ2-1, with D perhaps matching TRBD1 (6 bases). V lost 2 bases, J lost 8 bases, and 16 bases lay in between. In germline, CDR1 is MNHEY, CDR2 SVGEGT. The CDR3 runs to 15 residues.

This clonotype was counted at least ten times. The V call is TRBV28, the J call TRBJ1-2, with D tentatively TRBD1 (6 bases). Germline V lookup: CDR1 MDHEN, CDR2 SYDVKM. Deletions cut 3 bases from V and 8 bases from J, with 16 bases between. The CDR3 contains 14 residues. As DNA, the CDR3 is TGTGCCAGCAGTTTTAGGAGCCAGGGGAAGGGCTACACCTTC. Its translation: CASSFRSQGKGYTF.